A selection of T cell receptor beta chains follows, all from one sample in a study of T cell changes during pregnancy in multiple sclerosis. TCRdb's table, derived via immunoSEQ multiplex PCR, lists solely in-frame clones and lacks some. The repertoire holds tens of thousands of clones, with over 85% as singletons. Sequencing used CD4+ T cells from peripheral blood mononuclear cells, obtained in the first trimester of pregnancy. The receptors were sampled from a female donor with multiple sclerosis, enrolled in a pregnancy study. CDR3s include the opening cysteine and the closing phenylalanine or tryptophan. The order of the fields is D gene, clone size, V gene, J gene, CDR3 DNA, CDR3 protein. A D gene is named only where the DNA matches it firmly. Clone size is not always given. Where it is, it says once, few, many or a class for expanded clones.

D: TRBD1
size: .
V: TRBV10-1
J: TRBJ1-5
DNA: TGCGCCAGCAGTGTACAGGGGGCTGACGGCAATCAGCCCCAGCATTTT
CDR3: CASSVQGADGNQPQHF

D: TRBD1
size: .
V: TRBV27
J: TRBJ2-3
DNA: TGTGCCAGCAGGACAGGGCTTGGCACAGATACGCAGTATTTT
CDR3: CASRTGLGTDTQYF

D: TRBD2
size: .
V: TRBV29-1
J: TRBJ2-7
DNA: TGCAGCGTTGCAGCGGGAGTCTACGAGCAGTACTTC
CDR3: CSVAAGVYEQYF

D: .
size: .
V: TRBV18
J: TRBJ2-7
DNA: TGTGCCAGCTCACCCGACAGGTCCGTTTACGAGCAGTACTTC
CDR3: CASSPDRSVYEQYF

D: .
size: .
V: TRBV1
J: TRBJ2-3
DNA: TGCACCACCGCTACCCGGAGAGAGCGGGAGGGGACAGATACGCAGTATTTT
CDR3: CTTATRREREGTDTQYF

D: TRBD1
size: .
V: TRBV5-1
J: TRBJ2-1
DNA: TGCGCCAGCAGCCTTCTCGGGACAGGGTTATACAATGAGCAGTTCTTC
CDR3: CASSLLGTGLYNEQFF

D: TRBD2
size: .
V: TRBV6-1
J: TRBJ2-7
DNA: TGTGCCAGCAGTGAAGGACTAGCGGGGGGCTACGAGCAGTACTTC
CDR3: CASSEGLAGGYEQYF

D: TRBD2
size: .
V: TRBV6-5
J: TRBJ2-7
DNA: TGTGCCAGCAGTTACGAGCTAGCGGGAGCGGGAGAGCAGTACTTC
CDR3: CASSYELAGAGEQYF

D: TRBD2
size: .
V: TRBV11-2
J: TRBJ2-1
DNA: TGTGCCAGCAGCTCTCTATTGACTAGCCCGAGGGGAGATGAGCAGTTCTTC
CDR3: CASSSLLTSPRGDEQFF

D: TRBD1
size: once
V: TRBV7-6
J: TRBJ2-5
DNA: TGTGCCAGCAGCTTAGCTTTAGGGCAGGGGGTCAGTTCGGAGACCCAGTACTTC
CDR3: CASSLALGQGVSSETQYF

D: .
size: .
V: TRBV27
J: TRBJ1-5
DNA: TGTGCCAGCAGACCAGGGGCTAGCAATCAGCCCCAGCATTTT
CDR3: CASRPGASNQPQHF

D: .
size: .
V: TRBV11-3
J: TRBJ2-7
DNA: TGTGCCAGCAGCTTAGCCCAGGGAGGTTACCGGCGGGTGGCCTACGAGCAGTACTTC
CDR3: CASSLAQGGYRRVAYEQYF

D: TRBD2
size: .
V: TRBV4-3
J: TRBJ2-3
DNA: TGCGCCAGCAGCCAAGATGGGACTAGCGTCACAGATACGCAGTATTTT
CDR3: CASSQDGTSVTDTQYF

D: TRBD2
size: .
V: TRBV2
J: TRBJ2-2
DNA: TGTGCCAGCAGCGAGACTAGCGGGAGGGCCGTGACCGGGGAGCTGTTTTTT
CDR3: CASSETSGRAVTGELFF

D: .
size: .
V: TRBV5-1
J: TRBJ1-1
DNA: TGCGCCAGCAGCTTGGGAACAGGGAGAGACACTGAAGCTTTCTTT
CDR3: CASSLGTGRDTEAFF

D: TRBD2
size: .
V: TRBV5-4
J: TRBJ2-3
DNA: TGTGCCAGCGGGTCCCTAGCGGGAGTATCAGATACGCAGTATTTT
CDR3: CASGSLAGVSDTQYF

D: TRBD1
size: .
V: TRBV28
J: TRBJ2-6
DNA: TGTGCCAGTTTTCCGGACAGGGGGCTGAGAGGGGCCAACGTCCTGACTTTC
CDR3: CASFPDRGLRGANVLTF

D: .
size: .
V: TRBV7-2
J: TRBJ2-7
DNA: TGTGCCAGCAGCTTTGGTAGCAGCACCTACGAGCAGTACTTC
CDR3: CASSFGSSTYEQYF

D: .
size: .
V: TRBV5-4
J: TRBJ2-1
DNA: TGTGCCAGCAGCTTGTTTGGCGGCCGCTCCTACAATGAGCAGTTCTTC
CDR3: CASSLFGGRSYNEQFF

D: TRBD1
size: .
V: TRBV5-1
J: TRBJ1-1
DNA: TGCGCCAGCAGTCCACAGGGGCTTATGAGGGGCACTGAAGCTTTCTTT
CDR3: CASSPQGLMRGTEAFF

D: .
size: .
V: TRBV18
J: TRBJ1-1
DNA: TGTGCCAGCACCAAGACAAACACTGAAGCTTTCTTT
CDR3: CASTKTNTEAFF

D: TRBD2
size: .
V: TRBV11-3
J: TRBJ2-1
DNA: TGTGCCAGCAGCTCTAGCGGGAGGGCGTGGGATGAGCAGTTCTTC
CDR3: CASSSSGRAWDEQFF

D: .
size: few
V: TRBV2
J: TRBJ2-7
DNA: TGTGCCAGCAGGTCAGGGGGAGGAAGCGCGTACGAGCAGTACTTC
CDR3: CASRSGGGSAYEQYF

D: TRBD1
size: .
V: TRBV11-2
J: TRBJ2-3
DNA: TGTGCCAGCAGCTTAGTTCCTGGCAGGGGGCGCGAAGATACGCAGTATTTT
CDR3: CASSLVPGRGREDTQYF

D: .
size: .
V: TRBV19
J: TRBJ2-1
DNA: TGTGCCAGTAGTCCTAGCCGACACTACAATGAGCAGTTCTTC
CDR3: CASSPSRHYNEQFF

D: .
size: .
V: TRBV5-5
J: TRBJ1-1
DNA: TGTGCCAGCAGCCAGCCGGGACAAGGGGTGAACACTGAAGCTTTCTTT
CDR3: CASSQPGQGVNTEAFF

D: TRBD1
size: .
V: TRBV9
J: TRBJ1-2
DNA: TGTGCCAGCAGCGACCAGACAGGGCGAAGCTATGGCTACACCTTC
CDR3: CASSDQTGRSYGYTF

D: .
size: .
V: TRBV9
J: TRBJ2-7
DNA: TGTGCCAGCAGCGTAGGAATACCAGGGATCTACGAGCAGTACTTC
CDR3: CASSVGIPGIYEQYF

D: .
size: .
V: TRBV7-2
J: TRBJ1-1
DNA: TGTGCCAGCAGCTTACATCCCGTGCGTTCTGAAGCTTTCTTT
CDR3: CASSLHPVRSEAFF

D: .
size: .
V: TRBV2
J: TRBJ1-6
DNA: TGTGCCAGCAGGGAGACTAGCTCCTATAATTCACCCCTCCACTTT
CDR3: CASRETSSYNSPLHF

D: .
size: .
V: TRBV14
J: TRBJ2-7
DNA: TGTGCCAGCAGCCAGGCTCTCGGGACACCGAGCTCCTACGAGCAGTACTTC
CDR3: CASSQALGTPSSYEQYF

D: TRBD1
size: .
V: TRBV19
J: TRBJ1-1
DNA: TGTGCCAGTAGATGGACAGGGGCGAACACTGAAGCTTTCTTT
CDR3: CASRWTGANTEAFF

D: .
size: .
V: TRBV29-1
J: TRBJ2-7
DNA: TGCAGCGTTGTTACTCCCCTACCGCCTTCCCCATTCTACGAGCAGTACTTC
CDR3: CSVVTPLPPSPFYEQYF

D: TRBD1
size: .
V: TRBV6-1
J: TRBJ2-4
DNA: TGTGCCAGCAGTGAAGGGACAGGGGGGAACATTCAGTACTTC
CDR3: CASSEGTGGNIQYF

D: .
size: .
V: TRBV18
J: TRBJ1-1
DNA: TGTGCCAGCTCACCAGCCGGGGGGCGAGTCGTAACTGAAGCTTTCTTT
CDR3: CASSPAGGRVVTEAFF

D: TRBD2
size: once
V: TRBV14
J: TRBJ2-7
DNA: TGTGCCAGCAGCCAAGTAAAGTCGTCTAGCGGGAGAACCCACTACGAGCAGTACTTC
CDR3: CASSQVKSSSGRTHYEQYF

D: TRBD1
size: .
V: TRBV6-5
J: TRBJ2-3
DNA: TGTGCCAGCAGCCGGGTCGTGAGGGGGCCAGATACGCAGTATTTT
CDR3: CASSRVVRGPDTQYF

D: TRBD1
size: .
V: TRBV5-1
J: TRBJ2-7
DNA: TGCGCCAGCAGCCTCGGGACAGGGGGCTACGAGCAGTACTTC
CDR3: CASSLGTGGYEQYF

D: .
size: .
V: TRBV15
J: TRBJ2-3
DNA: TGTGCCACCAGCAGAGATCTTTGGGGGACTAGCACAGATACGCAGTATTTT
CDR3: CATSRDLWGTSTDTQYF

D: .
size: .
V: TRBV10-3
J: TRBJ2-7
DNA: TGTGCCATCAGTGTGGAGACTGGAAGCTCCTACGAGCAGTACTTC
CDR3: CAISVETGSSYEQYF

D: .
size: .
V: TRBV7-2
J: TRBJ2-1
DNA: TGTGCCAGCAGCTTAGCGCCAGGGAAGTCCTACAATGAGCAGTTCTTC
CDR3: CASSLAPGKSYNEQFF

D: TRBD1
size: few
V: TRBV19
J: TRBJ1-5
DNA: TGTGCCAGTAGTAGGGGACAGGGTGGCAATCAGCCCCAGCATTTT
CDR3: CASSRGQGGNQPQHF

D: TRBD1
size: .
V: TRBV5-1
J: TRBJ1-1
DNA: TGCGCCAGCAGCTCGATTTGGCCTTTACCGGGACAGGAGGGTACAGCTTTCTTT
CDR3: CASSSIWPLPGQEGTAFF

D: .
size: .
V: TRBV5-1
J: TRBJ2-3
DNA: TGCGCCAGCAGCTGGAGGGGTGACACAAGCACAGATACGCAGTATTTT
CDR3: CASSWRGDTSTDTQYF

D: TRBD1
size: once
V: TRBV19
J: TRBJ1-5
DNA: TGTGCCAGTAGTATACTCCCGGGACAGGGAACCAATCAGCCCCAGCATTTT
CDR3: CASSILPGQGTNQPQHF

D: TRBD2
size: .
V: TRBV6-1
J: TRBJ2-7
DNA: TGTGCCAGCAGTGAAGGACTAGCGGGGCGGGCCTACGAGCAGTACTTC
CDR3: CASSEGLAGRAYEQYF

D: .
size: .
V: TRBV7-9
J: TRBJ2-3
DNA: TGTGCCAGCAGCCCCCATGGCGGGAATACGCAGTATTTT
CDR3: CASSPHGGNTQYF

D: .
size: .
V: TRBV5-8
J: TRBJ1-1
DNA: TGTGCCAGCAGCTTGGGCGTACGGACTGAAGCTTTCTTT
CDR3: CASSLGVRTEAFF

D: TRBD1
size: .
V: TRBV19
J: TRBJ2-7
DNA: TGTGCCAGTAGTATTGGGGACAGGAGCTACGAGCAGTACTTC
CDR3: CASSIGDRSYEQYF

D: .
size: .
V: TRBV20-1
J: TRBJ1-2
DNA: TGCAGTGCCATCGGGGTTGGCTACACCTTC
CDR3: CSAIGVGYTF

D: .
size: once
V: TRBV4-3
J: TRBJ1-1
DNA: TGCGCCAGCAGCCAAGATTTCGCCCTTCAAGCTAACACTGAAGCTTTCTTT
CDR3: CASSQDFALQANTEAFF

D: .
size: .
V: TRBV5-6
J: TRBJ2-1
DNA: TGTGCCAGCAGCTCCGCGTGGTGGACGGGAGACGGTGAGCAGTTCTTC
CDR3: CASSSAWWTGDGEQFF

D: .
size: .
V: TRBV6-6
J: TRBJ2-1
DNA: TGTGCCAGCACCCAGAACCGACTGAGCCCAGATGAGCAGTTCTTC
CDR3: CASTQNRLSPDEQFF

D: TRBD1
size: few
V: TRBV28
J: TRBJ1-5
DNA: TGTGCCAGCAGGGGACAGATGGGTAGCAATCAGCCCCAGCATTTT
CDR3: CASRGQMGSNQPQHF

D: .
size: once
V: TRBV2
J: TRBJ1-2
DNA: TGTGCCAGCAGTGAATGGGGGGAAAGCACCTTC
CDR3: CASSEWGESTF

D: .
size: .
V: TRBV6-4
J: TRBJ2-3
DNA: TGTGCCAGCGCGGACAGTATCGGCACAGATACGCAGTATTTT
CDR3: CASADSIGTDTQYF

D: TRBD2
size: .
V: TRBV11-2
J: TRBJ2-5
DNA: TGTGCCAGCAGCCCCGGGACTAGCGGGAGGGCCGGGGAGACCCAGTACTTC
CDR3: CASSPGTSGRAGETQYF

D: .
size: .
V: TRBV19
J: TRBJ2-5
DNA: TGTGCCAGCTCGAGGGCATGGGAGACCCAGTACTTC
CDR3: CASSRAWETQYF